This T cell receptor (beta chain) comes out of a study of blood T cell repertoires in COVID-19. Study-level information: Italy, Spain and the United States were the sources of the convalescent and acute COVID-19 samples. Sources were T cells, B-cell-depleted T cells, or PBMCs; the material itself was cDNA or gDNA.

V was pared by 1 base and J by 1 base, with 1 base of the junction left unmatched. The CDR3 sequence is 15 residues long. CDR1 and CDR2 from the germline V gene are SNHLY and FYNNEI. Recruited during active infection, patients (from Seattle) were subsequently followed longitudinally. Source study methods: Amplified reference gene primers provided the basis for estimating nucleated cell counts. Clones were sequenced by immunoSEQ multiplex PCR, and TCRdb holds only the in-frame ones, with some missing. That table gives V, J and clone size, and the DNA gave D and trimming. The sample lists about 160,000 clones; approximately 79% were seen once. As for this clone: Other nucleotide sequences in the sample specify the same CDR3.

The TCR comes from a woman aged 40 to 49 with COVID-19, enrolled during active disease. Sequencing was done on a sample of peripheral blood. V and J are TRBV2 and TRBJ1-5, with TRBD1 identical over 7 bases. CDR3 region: CASSEDRGSNQPQHF. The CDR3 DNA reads TGTGCCAGCAGTGAAGACAGGGGAAGCAATCAGCCCCAGCATTTT.